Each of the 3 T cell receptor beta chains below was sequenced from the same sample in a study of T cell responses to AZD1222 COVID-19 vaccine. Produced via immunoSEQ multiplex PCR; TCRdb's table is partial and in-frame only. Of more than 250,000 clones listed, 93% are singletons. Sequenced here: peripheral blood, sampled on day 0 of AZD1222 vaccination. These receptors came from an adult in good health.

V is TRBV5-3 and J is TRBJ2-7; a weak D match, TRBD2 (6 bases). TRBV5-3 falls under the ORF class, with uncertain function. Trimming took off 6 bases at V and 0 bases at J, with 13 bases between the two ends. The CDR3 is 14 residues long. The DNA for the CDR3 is TGTGCCAGAAATGGTGGCGGGAACTCCTACGAGCAGTACTTC. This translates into CARNGGGNSYEQYF.

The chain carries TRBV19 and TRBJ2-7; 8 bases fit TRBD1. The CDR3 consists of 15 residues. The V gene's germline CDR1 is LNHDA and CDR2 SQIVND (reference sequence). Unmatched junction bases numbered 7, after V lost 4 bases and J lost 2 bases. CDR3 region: CASSTLGQGTYEQYF. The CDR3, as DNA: TGTGCCAGTAGTACGCTCGGACAGGGAACCTACGAGCAGTACTTC.

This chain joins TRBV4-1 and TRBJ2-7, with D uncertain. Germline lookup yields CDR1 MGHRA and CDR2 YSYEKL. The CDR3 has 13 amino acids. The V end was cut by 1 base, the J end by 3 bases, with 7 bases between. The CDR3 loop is CASSQAANYEQYF. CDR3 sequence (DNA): TGCGCCAGCAGCCAAGCGGCGAACTACGAGCAGTACTTC.